The 20 T cell receptor beta chains below all came from one sample that was sequenced in a study of blood T cell repertoires in COVID-19. The table came from immunoSEQ multiplex PCR; TCRdb's copy has only in-frame clones and leaves some out. The table has approximately 230,000 clones, around 83% seen once; the top ten hold 4.5% to 6.5%. The sequencing input was peripheral blood. The receptors shown here come from a man at least 80 years old with acute or convalescent COVID-19.

This clone was found once. The V gene is TRBV28, the J gene TRBJ2-7, with 8 bases that match TRBD1. This CDR3 comprises 14 residues. V trimming: 7 bases; J trimming: 2 bases; junction bases outside the gene matches: 7. Per the germline V gene, CDR1 is MDHEN and CDR2 is SYDVKM. CDR3 in amino acids: CASNDRGQTYEQYF. In DNA, the CDR3 is TGTGCCAGCAATGACAGGGGACAGACCTACGAGCAGTACTTC.

The chain recombines TRBV29-1 with TRBJ2-5, with no clear D. The CDR3 has 13 amino acids. Germline CDR1 and CDR2: SQVTM and ANQGSEA. Trimming shortened V by 6 bases and J by 5 bases, and 16 bases separated the two germline ends. The CDR3 bases are TGCAGCGTCCGAGACATCCCCCGGGAGACCCAGTACTTC. Translating gives CSVRDIPRETQYF.

The rearrangement joins TRBV19 to TRBJ1-1, with D tentatively TRBD1 (5 bases). The CDR3 spans 16 residues. Germline V gene lookup returns CDR1 LNHDA and CDR2 SQIVND (reference sequence). V dropped 5 bases and J dropped 7 bases, with 23 bases sitting between them. CDR3 nucleotide sequence: TGTGCCAGTAGTGCTTCTTGGGGCGCCGCCACCAATGAAGCTTTCTTT. Encoded protein: CASSASWGAATNEAFF.

The J gene is TRBJ1-4, the V gene TRBV28, with a possible D match to TRBD1 (5 bases). Trimming cost V 5 bases and J 9 bases, with 16 bases left between them. Germline-derived CDR1 and CDR2 are MDHEN and SYDVKM. CDR3 length: 14 residues. CDR3 coding DNA: TGTGCCAGCAGTCCTCCAAGCAGGGCCCAAAAACTGTTTTTT. Its translation is CASSPPSRAQKLFF. The full variable domain, its missing parts supplied by reference TRBV28 and TRBJ1-4, is DVKVTQSSRYLVKRTGEKVFLECVQDMDHENMFWYRQDPGLGLRLIYFSYDVKMKEKGDIPEGYSVSREKKERFSLILESASTNQTSMYLCASSPPSRAQKLFFGSGTQLSVL.

V is TRBV27 and J is TRBJ1-1; 7 bases line up with TRBD1. With V trimmed by 2 bases and J by 5 bases, 5 bases remained unmatched. Germline CDR1 is MNHEY and CDR2 is SMNVEV (reference sequence). CDR3 length: 14 residues. DNA of the CDR3: TGTGCCAGCAGTTTAGCCAGGGGGGCGACTGAAGCTTTCTTT. Residues: CASSLARGATEAFF.

This clone was seen once. This chain joins TRBV28 and TRBJ2-2; TRBD2 matches 7 bases. The CDR3 is 13 amino acids. CDR1 MDHEN and CDR2 SYDVKM come from the germline V gene. J gave up 4 bases and V 8 bases, and 4 bases lay outside the gene matches. Here the CDR3 reads CASRDYPTGELFF. DNA for the CDR3: TGTGCCAGCCGGGACTACCCCACCGGGGAGCTGTTTTTT.

J is TRBJ2-1 and V is TRBV4-2; D not resolved. This CDR3 contains 15 residues. V gave up 0 bases and J gave up 0 bases, with 6 bases separating them. Germline loops: CDR1 LGHNA, CDR2 YNFKEQ. CDR3 nucleotides: TGTGCCAGCAGCCAAGAGGAGAGCTCCTACAATGAGCAGTTCTTC. Translation gives CASSQEESSYNEQFF.

This clone appeared a few times. The chain is built from TRBV10-3 and TRBJ1-5, with unresolved D. The CDR3 contains 14 residues. V was shortened by 0 bases and J by 2 bases, with 5 bases between the two germline ends. Per the germline V gene, CDR1 is ENHRY and CDR2 is SYGVKD. CDR3 residues: CAISESTGNQPQHF. DNA of the CDR3: TGTGCCATCAGTGAGTCTACGGGCAATCAGCCCCAGCATTTT.

The genes are TRBV6-5 and TRBJ1-2, with D unclear. The CDR3 is 14 residues long. Germline V gene lookup returns CDR1 MNHEY and CDR2 SVGAGI. Trimming shortened V by 5 bases and J by 4 bases, and 14 bases separated the two germline ends. The CDR3 here is CASSPERSSYGYTF. CDR3 coding DNA: TGTGCCAGCAGTCCAGAGAGGAGTAGCTATGGCTACACCTTC.

Here the CDR3 DNA reads TGTGCCAGTAGTGTCAGACAGAATTCACCCCTCCACTTT. This gives the protein CASSVRQNSPLHF. V is TRBV19 and J is TRBJ1-6, with D maybe TRBD1 (5 bases). The length of the CDR3 is 13 residues. The germline V gene encodes CDR1 LNHDA and CDR2 SQIVND (reference sequence). The V and J ends lost 5 bases and 7 bases respectively, with 9 bases between them.

The chain links TRBV18 to TRBJ2-7, with 8 bases matching TRBD1. After removal of 2 bases from V and 4 bases from J, the junction contained 10 bases not matched to a gene. Per germline, CDR1 KGHSH and CDR2 LQKENI. The CDR3 sequence is 16 residues long. The CDR3 sequence: CASSPMRGQDLYEQYF. Written as DNA, the CDR3 is TGTGCCAGCTCACCAATGAGGGGACAGGATCTTTACGAGCAGTACTTC.

In its sample, this clone was seen a few times. The same CDR3 arises from other DNA sequences in this sample as well. The V and J genes are TRBV5-1 and TRBJ1-5, with no clear D. Germline CDR1 and CDR2: SGHRS and YFSETQ. This CDR3 is 14 amino acids long. V lost 0 bases, J lost 4 bases, and 8 bases lay in between. The CDR3 loop reads CASSLEAGNQPQHF. CDR3 nucleotide sequence: TGCGCCAGCAGCTTGGAAGCGGGTAATCAGCCCCAGCATTTT.

The chain carries TRBV5-5 and TRBJ1-4; no clear D. Between the trimmed V and J ends, which lost 5 bases and 3 bases, there was a span of 17 bases. The CDR3 sequence is 16 residues long. CDR1 SGHKS and CDR2 YYEKEE come from the germline V gene (reference sequence). In DNA, the CDR3 is TGTGCCAGCAGTTTTGGAGGTGCCCTCCCTAATGAAAAACTGTTTTTT. Its protein is CASSFGGALPNEKLFF.

In its sample, this clone was seen once. The chain joins TRBV27 to TRBJ1-5; maybe TRBD1 (6 bases). The CDR3 is 14 residues long. CDR1 and CDR2 from the germline V gene are MNHEY and SMNVEV (reference sequence). Trimming stripped 5 bases from V and 9 bases from J, with 17 bases between. This CDR3 reads CASSRSGEGGPQHF. The CDR3 DNA sequence: TGTGCCAGCAGTCGATCGGGTGAAGGGGGGCCCCAGCATTTT.

The J gene is TRBJ2-5, the V gene TRBV28; 7 bases align to TRBD1. V was clipped by 8 bases and J by 3 bases; unmatched bases: 6. Germline V lookup: CDR1 MDHEN, CDR2 SYDVKM. The CDR3 length is 13 residues. The CDR3 sequence: CASLDRAKETQYF. In DNA form, the CDR3 reads TGTGCCAGCCTCGACAGGGCCAAAGAGACCCAGTACTTC.

In DNA form, the CDR3 reads TGTGCCAGCAGTGAAGTTGCGTTGGGGGCAGGGGGGCTGAGCTCCTACGAGCAGTACTTC. This encodes CASSEVALGAGGLSSYEQYF. V gene TRBV6-1 combines with J gene TRBJ2-7; weak D call: TRBD1 (7 bases). CDR3 size: 20 residues. The germline V and J ends were trimmed by 1 base and 0 bases, with 25 bases remaining between them. CDR1 is MNHNS, CDR2 SASEGT, per germline.

V usage is TRBV27 and J usage is TRBJ2-7; D may be TRBD2 (6 bases). The CDR3 consists of 18 residues. Germline CDR1 and CDR2: MNHEY and SMNVEV (reference sequence). Trimming pared 5 bases from V and 4 bases from J, leaving 27 bases between. The CDR3 nucleotides read TGTGCCAGCAGTCGAAAGGGGACTGATCAGAATCACCCTTACGAGCAGTACTTC. Its protein product is CASSRKGTDQNHPYEQYF.

J is TRBJ1-2 and V is TRBV3-1 (or the pseudogene TRBV3-2); a weak D match, TRBD1 (5 bases). Between the trimmed V and J ends, which lost 0 bases and 2 bases, there was a span of 7 bases. Germline V gives CDR1 LGHDT, CDR2 YNNKEL (reference sequence). This CDR3 spans 14 amino acids. The CDR3 DNA follows: TGTGCCAGCAGCCAAGAGAGACAGAACTATGGCTACACCTTC. It translates to CASSQERQNYGYTF.

This chain links TRBV12-3 or TRBV12-4 with TRBJ1-3; D remains ambiguous. With 7 bases removed from V and 4 bases from J, the gap between germline ends came to 8 bases. This CDR3 has 12 amino acids. The CDR3 bases are TGTGCCAGCACCCTACTGGGAAACACCATATATTTT. Translation: CASTLLGNTIYF.

The J gene is TRBJ2-2, the V gene TRBV7-9; no firm D call. V lost 1 base, J lost 0 bases, and 6 bases lay in between. Germline V gives CDR1 SEHNR, CDR2 FQNEAQ (reference sequence). The CDR3 consists of 15 residues. The CDR3 spells CASSLGLANTGELFF. In nucleotides, the CDR3 is TGTGCCAGCAGCTTAGGACTTGCGAACACCGGGGAGCTGTTTTTT. The full variable domain, in which reference TRBV7-9 and TRBJ2-2 provide the parts outside the CDR3, is DTGVSQNPRHKITKRGQNVTFRCDPISEHNRLYWYRQTLGQGPEFLTYFQNEAQLEKSRLLSDRFSAERPKGSFSTLEIQRTEQGDSAMYLCASSLGLANTGELFFGEGSRLTVL.